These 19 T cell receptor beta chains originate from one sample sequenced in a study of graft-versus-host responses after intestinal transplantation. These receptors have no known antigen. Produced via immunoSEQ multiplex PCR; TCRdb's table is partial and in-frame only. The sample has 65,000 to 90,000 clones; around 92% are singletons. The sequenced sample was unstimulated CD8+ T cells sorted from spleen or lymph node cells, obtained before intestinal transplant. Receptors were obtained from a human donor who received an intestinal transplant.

The CDR3 protein is CASSPSDRSLEAFF. CDR3 DNA sequence: TGTGCCAGCAGCCCGAGCGACAGGAGCCTTGAAGCTTTCTTT. This chain links TRBV13 with TRBJ1-1; a possible D gene is TRBD1 (6 bases). Germline CDR1 and CDR2: PRHDT and FYEKMQ (reference sequence). This CDR3 region has 14 residues. Between the trimmed V and J ends, which lost 5 bases and 7 bases, there was a span of 17 bases.

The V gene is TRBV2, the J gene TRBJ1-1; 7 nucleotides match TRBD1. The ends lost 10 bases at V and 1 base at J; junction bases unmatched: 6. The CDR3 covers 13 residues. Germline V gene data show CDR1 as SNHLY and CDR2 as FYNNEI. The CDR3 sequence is CATRDSRNTEAFF. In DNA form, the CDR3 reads TGTGCCACCCGGGACAGTCGGAACACTGAAGCTTTCTTT.

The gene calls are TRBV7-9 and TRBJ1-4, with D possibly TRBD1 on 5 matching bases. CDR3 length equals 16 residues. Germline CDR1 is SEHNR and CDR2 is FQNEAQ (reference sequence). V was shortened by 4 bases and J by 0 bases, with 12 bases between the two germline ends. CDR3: CASSYNGHPTNEKLFF. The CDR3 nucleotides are TGTGCCAGCAGCTATAATGGACACCCAACTAATGAAAAACTGTTTTTT.

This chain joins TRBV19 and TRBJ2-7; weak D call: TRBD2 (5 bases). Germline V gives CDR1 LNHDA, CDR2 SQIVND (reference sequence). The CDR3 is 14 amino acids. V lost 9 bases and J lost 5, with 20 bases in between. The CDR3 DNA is TGTGCCAGCGTGCGGAACATGAGGGTTAACGAGCAGTACTTC. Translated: CASVRNMRVNEQYF. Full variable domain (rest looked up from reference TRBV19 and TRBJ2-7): DGGITQSPKYLFRKEGQNVTLSCEQNLNHDAMYWYRQDPGQGLRLIYYSQIVNDFQKGDIAEGYSVSREKKESFPLTVTSAQKNPTAFYLCASVRNMRVNEQYFGPGTRLTVT.

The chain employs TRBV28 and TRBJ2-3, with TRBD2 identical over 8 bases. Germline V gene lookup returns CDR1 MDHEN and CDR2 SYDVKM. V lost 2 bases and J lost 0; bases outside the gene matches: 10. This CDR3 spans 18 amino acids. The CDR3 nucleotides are TGTGCCAGCAGTTTACCATCAGCGGGGGCAACTAGCACAGATACGCAGTATTTT. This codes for CASSLPSAGATSTDTQYF. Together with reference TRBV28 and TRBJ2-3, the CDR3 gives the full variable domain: DVKVTQSSRYLVKRTGEKVFLECVQDMDHENMFWYRQDPGLGLRLIYFSYDVKMKEKGDIPEGYSVSREKKERFSLILESASTNQTSMYLCASSLPSAGATSTDTQYFGPGTRLTVL.

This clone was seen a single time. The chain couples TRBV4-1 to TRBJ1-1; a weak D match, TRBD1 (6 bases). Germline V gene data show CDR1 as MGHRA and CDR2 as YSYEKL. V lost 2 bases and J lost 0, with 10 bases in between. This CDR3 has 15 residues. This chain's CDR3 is CASSQMTGMNTEAFF. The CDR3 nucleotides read TGCGCCAGCAGCCAAATGACAGGAATGAACACTGAAGCTTTCTTT.

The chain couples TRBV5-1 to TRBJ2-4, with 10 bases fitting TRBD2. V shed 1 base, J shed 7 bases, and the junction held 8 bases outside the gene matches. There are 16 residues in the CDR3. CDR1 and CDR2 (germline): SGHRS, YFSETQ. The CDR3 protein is CASSLMKRGGWNIQYF. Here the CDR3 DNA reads TGCGCCAGCAGCTTGATGAAGCGGGGGGGTTGGAACATTCAGTACTTC.

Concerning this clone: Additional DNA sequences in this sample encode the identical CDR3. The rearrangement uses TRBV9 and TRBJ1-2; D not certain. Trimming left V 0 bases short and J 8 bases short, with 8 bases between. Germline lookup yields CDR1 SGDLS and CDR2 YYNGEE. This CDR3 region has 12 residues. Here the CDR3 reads CASSVDGGGYTF. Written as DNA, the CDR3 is TGTGCCAGCAGCGTAGACGGAGGCGGCTACACCTTC.

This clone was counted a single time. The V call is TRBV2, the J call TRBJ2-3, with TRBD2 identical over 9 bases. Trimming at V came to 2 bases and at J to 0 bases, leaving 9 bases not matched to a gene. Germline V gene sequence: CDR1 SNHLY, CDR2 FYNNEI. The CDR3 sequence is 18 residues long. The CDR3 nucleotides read TGTGCCAGCAGTGAATGGATGACTAGCGGTTCAAGCACAGATACGCAGTATTTT. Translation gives CASSEWMTSGSSTDTQYF.

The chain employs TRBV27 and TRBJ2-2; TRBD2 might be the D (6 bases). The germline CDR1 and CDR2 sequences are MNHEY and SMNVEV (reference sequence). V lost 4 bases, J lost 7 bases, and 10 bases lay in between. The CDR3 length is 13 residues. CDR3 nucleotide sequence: TGTGCCAGCAGTTGGAGGGCCTACGGGGAGCTGTTTTTT. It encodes CASSWRAYGELFF.

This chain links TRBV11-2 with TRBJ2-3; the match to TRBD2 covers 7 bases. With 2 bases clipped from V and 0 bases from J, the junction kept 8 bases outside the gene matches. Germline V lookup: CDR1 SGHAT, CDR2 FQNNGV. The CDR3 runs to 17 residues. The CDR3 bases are TGTGCCAGCAGCTTAATCCCGTGGGAGGGCAGCACAGATACGCAGTATTTT. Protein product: CASSLIPWEGSTDTQYF.

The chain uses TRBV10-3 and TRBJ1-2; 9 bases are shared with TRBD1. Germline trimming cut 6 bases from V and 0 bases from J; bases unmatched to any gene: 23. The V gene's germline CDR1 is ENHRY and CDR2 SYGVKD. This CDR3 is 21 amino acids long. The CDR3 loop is CAIRSLGLVKDRGRTNYGYTF. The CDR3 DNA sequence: TGTGCCATCAGGAGTTTAGGACTTGTGAAGGACAGGGGCCGAACTAACTATGGCTACACCTTC.

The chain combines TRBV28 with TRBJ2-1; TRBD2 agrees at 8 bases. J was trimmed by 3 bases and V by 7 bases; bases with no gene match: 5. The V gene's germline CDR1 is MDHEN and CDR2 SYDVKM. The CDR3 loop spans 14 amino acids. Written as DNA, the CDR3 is TGTGCCAGCACCGCCGGGGGGGGCTACAATGAGCAGTTCTTC. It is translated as CASTAGGGYNEQFF.

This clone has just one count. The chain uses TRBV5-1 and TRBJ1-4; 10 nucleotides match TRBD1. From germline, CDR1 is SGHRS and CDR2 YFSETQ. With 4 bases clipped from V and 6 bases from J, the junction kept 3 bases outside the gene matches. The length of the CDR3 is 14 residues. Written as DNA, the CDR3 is TGCGCCAGCAGCCACGGGACAGGGGATGAAAAACTGTTTTTT. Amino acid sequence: CASSHGTGDEKLFF.

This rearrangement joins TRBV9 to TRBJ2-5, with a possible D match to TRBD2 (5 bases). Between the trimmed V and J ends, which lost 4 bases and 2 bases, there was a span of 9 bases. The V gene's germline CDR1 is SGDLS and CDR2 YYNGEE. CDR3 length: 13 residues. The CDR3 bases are TGTGCCAGCAGCACCACGGGGCAAGAGACCCAGTACTTC. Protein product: CASSTTGQETQYF.

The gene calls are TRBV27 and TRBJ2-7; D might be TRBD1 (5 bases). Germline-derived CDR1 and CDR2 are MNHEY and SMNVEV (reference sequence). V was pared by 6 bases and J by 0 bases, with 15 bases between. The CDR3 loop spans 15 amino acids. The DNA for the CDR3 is TGTGCCAGCAGAAAACAGGCCACCAACTCCTACGAGCAGTACTTC. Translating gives CASRKQATNSYEQYF.

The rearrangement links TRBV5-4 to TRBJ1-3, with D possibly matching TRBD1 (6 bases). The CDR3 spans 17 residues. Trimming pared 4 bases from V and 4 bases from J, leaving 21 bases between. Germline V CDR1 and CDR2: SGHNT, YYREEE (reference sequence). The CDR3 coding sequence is TGTGCCAGCAGCCTCCGGGGGGCTGCTTTGGGAGGAAACACCATATATTTT. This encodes CASSLRGAALGGNTIYF.

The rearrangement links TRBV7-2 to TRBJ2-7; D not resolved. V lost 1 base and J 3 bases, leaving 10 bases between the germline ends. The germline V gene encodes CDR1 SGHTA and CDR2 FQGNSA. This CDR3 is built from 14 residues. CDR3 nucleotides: TGTGCCAGCAGCTTAGTGGGTCTAGGCTACGAGCAGTACTTC. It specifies CASSLVGLGYEQYF.

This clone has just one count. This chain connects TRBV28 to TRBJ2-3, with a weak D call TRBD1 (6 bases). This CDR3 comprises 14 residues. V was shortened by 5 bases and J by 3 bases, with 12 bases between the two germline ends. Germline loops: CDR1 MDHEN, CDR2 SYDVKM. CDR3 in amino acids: CASSPQGSTDTQYF. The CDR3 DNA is TGTGCCAGCAGTCCGCAGGGGTCAACAGATACGCAGTATTTT.